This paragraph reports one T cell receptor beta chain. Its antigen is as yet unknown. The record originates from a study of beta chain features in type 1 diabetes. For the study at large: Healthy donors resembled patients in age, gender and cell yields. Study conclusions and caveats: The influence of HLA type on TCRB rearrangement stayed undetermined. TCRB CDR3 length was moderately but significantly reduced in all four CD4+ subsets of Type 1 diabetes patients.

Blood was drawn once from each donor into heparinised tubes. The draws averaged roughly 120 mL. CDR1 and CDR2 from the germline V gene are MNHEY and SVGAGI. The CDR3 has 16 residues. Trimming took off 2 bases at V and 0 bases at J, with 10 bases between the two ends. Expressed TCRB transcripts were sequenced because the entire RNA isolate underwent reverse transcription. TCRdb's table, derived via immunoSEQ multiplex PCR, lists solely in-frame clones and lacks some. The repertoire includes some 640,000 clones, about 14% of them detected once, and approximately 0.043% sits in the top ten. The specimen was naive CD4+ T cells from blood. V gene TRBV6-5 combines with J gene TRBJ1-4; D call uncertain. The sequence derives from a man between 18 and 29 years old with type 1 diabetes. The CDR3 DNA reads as TGTGCCAGCAGTTACCACAGACCCGCAACTAATGAAAAACTGTTTTTT. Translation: CASSYHRPATNEKLFF.